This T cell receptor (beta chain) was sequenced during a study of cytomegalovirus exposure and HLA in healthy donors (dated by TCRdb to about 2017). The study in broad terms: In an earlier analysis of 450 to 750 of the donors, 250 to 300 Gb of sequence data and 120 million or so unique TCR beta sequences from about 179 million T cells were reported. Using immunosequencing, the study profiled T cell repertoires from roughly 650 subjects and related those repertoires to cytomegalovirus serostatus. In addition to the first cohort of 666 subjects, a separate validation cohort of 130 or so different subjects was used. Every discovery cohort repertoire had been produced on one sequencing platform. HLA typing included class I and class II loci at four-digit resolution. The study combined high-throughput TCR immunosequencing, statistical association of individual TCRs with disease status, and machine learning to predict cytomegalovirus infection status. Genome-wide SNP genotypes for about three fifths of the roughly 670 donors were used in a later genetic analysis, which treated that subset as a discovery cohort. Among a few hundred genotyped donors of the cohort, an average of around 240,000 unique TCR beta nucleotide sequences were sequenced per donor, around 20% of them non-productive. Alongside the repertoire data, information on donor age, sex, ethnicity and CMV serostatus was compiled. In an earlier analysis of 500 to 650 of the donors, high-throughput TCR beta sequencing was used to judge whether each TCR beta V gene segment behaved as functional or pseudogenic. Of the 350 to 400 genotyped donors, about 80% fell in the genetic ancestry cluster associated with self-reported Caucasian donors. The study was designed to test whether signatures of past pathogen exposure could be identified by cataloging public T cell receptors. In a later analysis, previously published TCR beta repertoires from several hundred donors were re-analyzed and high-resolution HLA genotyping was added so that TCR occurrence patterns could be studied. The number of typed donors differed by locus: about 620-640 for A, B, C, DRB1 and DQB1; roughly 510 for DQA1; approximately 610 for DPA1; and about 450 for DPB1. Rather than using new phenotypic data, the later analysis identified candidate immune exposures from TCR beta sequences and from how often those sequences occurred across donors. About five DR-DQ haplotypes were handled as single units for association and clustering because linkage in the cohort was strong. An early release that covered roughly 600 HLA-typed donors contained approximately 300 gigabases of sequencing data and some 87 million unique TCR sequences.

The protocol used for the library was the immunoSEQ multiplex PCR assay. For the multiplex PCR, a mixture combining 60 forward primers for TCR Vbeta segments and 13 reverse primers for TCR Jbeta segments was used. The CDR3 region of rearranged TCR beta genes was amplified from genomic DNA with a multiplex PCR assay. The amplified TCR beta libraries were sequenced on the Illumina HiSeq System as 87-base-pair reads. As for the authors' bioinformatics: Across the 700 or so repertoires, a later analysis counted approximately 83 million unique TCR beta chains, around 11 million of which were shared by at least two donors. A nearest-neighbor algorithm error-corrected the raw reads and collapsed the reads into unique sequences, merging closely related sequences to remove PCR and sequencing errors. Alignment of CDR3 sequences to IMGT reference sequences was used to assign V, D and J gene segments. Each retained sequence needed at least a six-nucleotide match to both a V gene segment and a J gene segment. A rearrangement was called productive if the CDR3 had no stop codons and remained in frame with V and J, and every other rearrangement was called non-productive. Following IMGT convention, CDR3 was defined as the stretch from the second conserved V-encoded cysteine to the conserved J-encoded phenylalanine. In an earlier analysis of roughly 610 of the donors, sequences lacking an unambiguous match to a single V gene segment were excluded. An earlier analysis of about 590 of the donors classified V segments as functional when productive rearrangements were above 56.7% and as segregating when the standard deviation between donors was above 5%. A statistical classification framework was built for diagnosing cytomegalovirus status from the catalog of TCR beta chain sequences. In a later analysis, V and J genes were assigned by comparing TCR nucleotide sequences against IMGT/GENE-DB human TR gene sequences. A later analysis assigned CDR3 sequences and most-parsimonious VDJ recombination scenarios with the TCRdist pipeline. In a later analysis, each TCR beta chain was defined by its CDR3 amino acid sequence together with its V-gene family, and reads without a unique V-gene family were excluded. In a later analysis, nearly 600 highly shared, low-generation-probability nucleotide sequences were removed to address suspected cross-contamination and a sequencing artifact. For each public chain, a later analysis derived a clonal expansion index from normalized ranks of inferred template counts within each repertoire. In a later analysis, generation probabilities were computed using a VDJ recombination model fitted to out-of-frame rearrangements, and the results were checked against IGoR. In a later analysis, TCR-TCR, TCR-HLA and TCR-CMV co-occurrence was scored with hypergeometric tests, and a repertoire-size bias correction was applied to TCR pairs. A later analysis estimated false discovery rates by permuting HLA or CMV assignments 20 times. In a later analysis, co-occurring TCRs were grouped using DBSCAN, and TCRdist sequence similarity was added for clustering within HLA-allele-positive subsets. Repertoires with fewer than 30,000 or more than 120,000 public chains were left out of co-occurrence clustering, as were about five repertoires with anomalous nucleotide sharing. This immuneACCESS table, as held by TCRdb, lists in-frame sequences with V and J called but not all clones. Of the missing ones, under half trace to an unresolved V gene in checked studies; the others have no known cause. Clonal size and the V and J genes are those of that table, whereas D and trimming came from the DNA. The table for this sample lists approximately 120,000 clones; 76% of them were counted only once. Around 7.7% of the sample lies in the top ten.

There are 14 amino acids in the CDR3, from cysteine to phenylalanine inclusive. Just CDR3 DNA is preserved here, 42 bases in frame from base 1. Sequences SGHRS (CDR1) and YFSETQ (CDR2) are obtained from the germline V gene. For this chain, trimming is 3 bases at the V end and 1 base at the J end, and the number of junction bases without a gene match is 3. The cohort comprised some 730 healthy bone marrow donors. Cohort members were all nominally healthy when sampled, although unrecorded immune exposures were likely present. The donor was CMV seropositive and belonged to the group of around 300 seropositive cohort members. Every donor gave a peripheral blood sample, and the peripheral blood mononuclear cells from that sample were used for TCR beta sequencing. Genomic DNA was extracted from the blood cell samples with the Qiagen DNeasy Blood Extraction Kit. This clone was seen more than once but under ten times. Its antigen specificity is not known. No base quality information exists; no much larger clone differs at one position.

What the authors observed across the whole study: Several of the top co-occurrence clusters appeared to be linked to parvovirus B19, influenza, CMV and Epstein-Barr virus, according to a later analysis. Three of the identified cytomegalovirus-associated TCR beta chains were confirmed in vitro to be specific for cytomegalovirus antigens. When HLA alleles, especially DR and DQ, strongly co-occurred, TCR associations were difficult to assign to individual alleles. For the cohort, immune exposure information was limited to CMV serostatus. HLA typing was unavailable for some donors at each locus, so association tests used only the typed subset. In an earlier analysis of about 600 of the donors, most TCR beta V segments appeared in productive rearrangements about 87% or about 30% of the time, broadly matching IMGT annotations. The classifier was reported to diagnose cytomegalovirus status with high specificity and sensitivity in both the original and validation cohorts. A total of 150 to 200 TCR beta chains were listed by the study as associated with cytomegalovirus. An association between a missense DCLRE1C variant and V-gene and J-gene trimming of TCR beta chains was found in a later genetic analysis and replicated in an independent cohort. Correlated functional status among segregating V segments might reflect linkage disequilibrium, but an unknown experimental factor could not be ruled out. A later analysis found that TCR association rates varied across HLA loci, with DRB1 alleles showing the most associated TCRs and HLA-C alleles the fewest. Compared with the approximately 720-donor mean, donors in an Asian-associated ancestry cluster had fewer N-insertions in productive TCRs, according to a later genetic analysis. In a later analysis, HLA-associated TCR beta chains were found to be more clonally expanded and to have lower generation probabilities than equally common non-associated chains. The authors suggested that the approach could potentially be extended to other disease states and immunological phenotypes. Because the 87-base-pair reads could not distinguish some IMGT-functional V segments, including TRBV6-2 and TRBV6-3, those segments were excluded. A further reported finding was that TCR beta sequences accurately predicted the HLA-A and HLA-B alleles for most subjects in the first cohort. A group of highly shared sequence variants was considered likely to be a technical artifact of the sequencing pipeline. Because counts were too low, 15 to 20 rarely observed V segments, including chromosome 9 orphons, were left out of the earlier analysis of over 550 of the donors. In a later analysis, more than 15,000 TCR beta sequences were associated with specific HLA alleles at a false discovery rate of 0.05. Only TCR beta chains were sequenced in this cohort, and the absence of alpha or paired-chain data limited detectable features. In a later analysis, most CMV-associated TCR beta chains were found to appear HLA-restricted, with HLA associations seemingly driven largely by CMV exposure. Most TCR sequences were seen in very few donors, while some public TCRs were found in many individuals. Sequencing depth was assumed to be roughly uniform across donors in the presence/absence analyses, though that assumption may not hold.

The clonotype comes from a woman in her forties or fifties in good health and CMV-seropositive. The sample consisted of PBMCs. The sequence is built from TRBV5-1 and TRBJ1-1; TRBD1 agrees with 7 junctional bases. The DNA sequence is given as TGCGCCAGCAGCTCCTGGACAGGGAACACTGAAGCTTTCTTT. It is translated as CASSSWTGNTEAFF.